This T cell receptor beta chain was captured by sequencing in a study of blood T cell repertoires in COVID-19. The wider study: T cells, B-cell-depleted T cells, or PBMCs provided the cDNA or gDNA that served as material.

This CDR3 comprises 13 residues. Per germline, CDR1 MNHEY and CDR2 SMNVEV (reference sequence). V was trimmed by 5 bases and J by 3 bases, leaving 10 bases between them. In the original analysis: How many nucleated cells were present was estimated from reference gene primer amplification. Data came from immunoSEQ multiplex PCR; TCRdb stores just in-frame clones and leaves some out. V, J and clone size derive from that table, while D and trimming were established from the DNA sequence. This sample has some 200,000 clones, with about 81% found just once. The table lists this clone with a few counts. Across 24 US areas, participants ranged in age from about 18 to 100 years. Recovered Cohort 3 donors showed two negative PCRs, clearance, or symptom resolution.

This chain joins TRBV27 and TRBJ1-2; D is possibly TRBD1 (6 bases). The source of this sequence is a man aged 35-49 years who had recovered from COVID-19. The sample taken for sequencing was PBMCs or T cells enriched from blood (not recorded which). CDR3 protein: CASSTRTDYGYTF. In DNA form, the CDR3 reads TGTGCCAGCAGTACCCGGACAGACTATGGCTACACCTTC.